These 5 T cell receptor beta chains share one sample of origin, sequenced in a study of blood T cell repertoires in COVID-19. Generated by immunoSEQ multiplex PCR, the TCRdb table keeps only in-frame clones and is missing some. The sample holds fewer than 350,000 clones, 85% seen once. The sequencing input was peripheral blood. The receptors were sampled from a human donor in a cohort sampled during active COVID-19.

V and J are TRBV11-2 and TRBJ2-3, with 7 positions matching TRBD2. The CDR3 consists of 14 residues. Unmatched junction bases numbered 3, after V lost 1 base and J lost 5 bases. CDR1 SGHAT and CDR2 FQNNGV come from the germline V gene. Here the CDR3 reads CASSLGLAVDTQYF. The CDR3 DNA reads TGTGCCAGCAGCTTAGGCCTAGCGGTAGATACGCAGTATTTT.

The chain employs TRBV5-6 and TRBJ1-2, with TRBD1 matching 9 bases. The V and J ends lost 2 bases and 3 bases, in that order; junction bases with no gene match: 8. The CDR3 contains 16 residues. The germline gives CDR1 SGHDT, CDR2 YYEEEE. The CDR3 loop reads CASSFADRGMDYGYTF. Here the CDR3 DNA reads TGTGCCAGCAGCTTCGCCGACAGGGGGATGGACTATGGCTACACCTTC.

V usage is TRBV29-1 and J usage is TRBJ2-1; 7 bases are a match to TRBD2. Per the germline V gene, CDR1 is SQVTM and CDR2 is ANQGSEA. There are 15 residues in the CDR3. V shed 0 bases, J shed 2 bases, and the junction held 4 bases outside the gene matches. The chain's CDR3 is CSVEDDRGAYNEQFF. The CDR3 DNA is TGCAGCGTTGAAGATGATCGGGGGGCCTACAATGAGCAGTTCTTC.

The rearrangement uses TRBV24-1 and TRBJ1-1; 9 nucleotides line up with TRBD1. The CDR3 is 15 amino acids. V trimming: 5 bases; J trimming: 2 bases; junction bases outside the gene matches: 5. CDR1 is KGHDR and CDR2 is SFDVKD in the germline V gene. The CDR3 spells CATSAPGQGNTEAFF. The CDR3, as DNA: TGTGCCACCAGTGCGCCGGGACAGGGAAACACTGAAGCTTTCTTT.

The V and J genes are TRBV27 and TRBJ2-1, with TRBD2 identical over 7 bases. CDR3 length: 15 residues. Unmatched junction bases numbered 12, after V lost 6 bases and J lost 7 bases. Looked up from germline, CDR1 is MNHEY and CDR2 is SMNVEV (reference sequence). The CDR3 sequence: CASRARGGPMNEQFF. For the CDR3, the DNA is TGTGCCAGCAGGGCACGGGGAGGGCCTATGAATGAGCAGTTCTTC.